Following are 29 T cell receptor beta chains from one sample sequenced in a study of T cells in Graves' hyperthyroidism and ophthalmopathy. The TCR beta CDR3 regions underwent amplification using RNA transcripts as the source. With the HTBI primer set, the TCR CDR3 went through a first round of RT-PCR. TCRdb re-called the multiplex PCR reads through MiXCR, storing one row per CDR3 protein. The sample yields roughly 500,000 distinct CDR3 sequences, over 45% seen once. The material sequenced was peripheral blood or thyroid tissue (not recorded which). These receptors all stem from an adult woman with Graves' disease, either hyperthyroidism or ophthalmopathy (not recorded which).

The chain uses TRBV12-3 or TRBV12-4 and TRBJ2-2; TRBD2 matches 11 bases. There are 16 residues in the CDR3. J was trimmed by 1 base and V by 7 bases; bases with no gene match: 5. The chain's CDR3 is CASTRLAGLNTGELFF. The CDR3 bases are TGTGCCAGCACAAGACTAGCGGGATTGAACACCGGGGAGCTGTTTTTT.

This chain joins TRBV5-1 and TRBJ1-5; D gene unclear. Germline-derived CDR1 and CDR2 are SGHRS and YFSETQ. This CDR3 is built from 15 residues. Trimming took 3 bases from V and 9 from J, leaving 19 bases between them. CDR3 coding DNA: TGCGCCAGCAGCTCCCCTAGGACGGTACCTCCGCCCCAGCATTTT. This encodes CASSSPRTVPPPQHF.

This clonotype has ten or more counts. The chain is built from TRBV7-9 and TRBJ1-5; a weak D match, TRBD1 (5 bases). V lost 5 bases to trimming and J lost 1 base, with 12 bases between them. The CDR3 loop spans 15 amino acids. The germline V gene has CDR1 SEHNR and CDR2 FQNEAQ (reference sequence). CDR3 region: CASSPQGGSNQPQHF. The DNA of the CDR3 is TGTGCCAGCAGCCCGCAGGGAGGCAGCAATCAGCCCCAGCATTTT.

In its sample, this clonotype was seen a few times. The chain is built from TRBV7-6 and TRBJ1-5, with D possibly TRBD1 on 5 matching bases. Trimming shortened V by 1 base and J by 4 bases, and 11 bases separated the two germline ends. Germline lookup yields CDR1 SGHVS and CDR2 FNYEAQ. The CDR3 totals 15 residues. The CDR3 DNA is TGTGCCAGCAGCTTAGGGAGGGGCCGAAATCAGCCCCAGCATTTT. Translating gives CASSLGRGRNQPQHF. The complete variable domain, with remaining parts taken from reference TRBV7-6 and TRBJ1-5, reads GAGVSQSPRYKVTKRGQDVALRCDPISGHVSLYWYRQALGQGPEFLTYFNYEAQQDKSGLPNDRFSAERPEGSISTLTIQRTEQRDSAMYRCASSLGRGRNQPQHFGDGTRLSIL.

This clonotype was recorded only once. A much larger clone is a single base away; this may be a read error. This rearrangement joins TRBV7-9 to TRBJ1-4; no clear D gene. Germline V CDR1 and CDR2: SEHNR, FQNEAQ (reference sequence). The CDR3 consists of 14 residues. Trimming removed 3 bases at V and 1 base at J, with 6 bases between. CDR3 in amino acids: CASSFLGTNEKLFF. The DNA of the CDR3 is TGTGCCAGCAGCTTCCTTGGAACTAATGAAAAACTGTTTTTT.

In its sample, this clonotype was seen many times. The chain has TRBV29-1 and TRBJ1-2; weak D call: TRBD1 (5 bases). Looked up from germline, CDR1 is SQVTM and CDR2 is ANQGSEA. This CDR3 has 13 amino acids. V was trimmed by 4 bases and J by 4 bases, leaving 13 bases between them. Here the CDR3 reads CSVGATATYGYTF. The CDR3 DNA reads as TGCAGCGTTGGGGCGACAGCCACCTATGGCTACACCTTC.

A note on this clonotype: One end of the junction is discordant with germline, which a read error may explain. CDR3 protein: CAGSQAGQGSEQYF. CDR3 nucleotide sequence: TGTGCCGGCAGCCAAGCAGGGCAGGGGTCCGAGCAGTACTTC. This chain connects TRBV14 to TRBJ2-7; tentatively, D is TRBD1 (6 bases). Germline V CDR1 and CDR2: SGHDN, FVKESK. The CDR3 contains 14 residues.

As to this clonotype: Germline is not matched at one junction end, which may reflect a read error. The chain links TRBV6-2 or TRBV6-3 to TRBJ2-7; 10 bases fit TRBD2. This CDR3 region has 17 residues. Germline CDR1 reads MNHEY; CDR2 reads SVGEGT. The CDR3, as DNA: TGTGCCAGCAGTGCATCTCCGGGACTAGCGTCTACCTACGAGCACTACTTC. Translated, it gives CASSASPGLASTYEHYF.

This clonotype was counted between two and nine times. This chain joins TRBV20-1 and TRBJ2-7; D could derive from TRBD1 or TRBD2 (5 bases each). Germline V gives CDR1 DFQATT, CDR2 SNEGSKA (reference sequence). CDR3 length: 13 residues. Trimming cost V 5 bases and J 5 bases, with 16 bases left between them. CDR3: CSAGDVRSDEQYF. CDR3 DNA sequence: TGCAGTGCTGGGGACGTTAGGAGCGACGAGCAGTACTTC.

This rearrangement joins TRBV7-7 to TRBJ1-2; D remains ambiguous. The CDR3 is made up of 15 amino acids. V dropped 4 bases and J dropped 0 bases, with 12 bases sitting between them. Germline CDR1 and CDR2: SSHAT and FNYEAQ (reference sequence). The CDR3 sequence: CASSSSPGTNYGYTF. The CDR3 region has the DNA TGTGCCAGCAGCTCAAGTCCGGGTACTAACTATGGCTACACCTTC.

The chain employs TRBV10-3 and TRBJ1-2; TRBD1 matches at 7 bases. This CDR3 is 15 amino acids long. Trimming took 6 bases from V and 4 from J; bases not matched to a gene: 11. The germline V gene has CDR1 ENHRY and CDR2 SYGVKD. The DNA of the CDR3 is TGTGCCATCAGCCCCGGGGGAGGGGGCTTCTATGGCTACACCTTC. Translating it yields CAISPGGGGFYGYTF.

V gene TRBV7-7 combines with J gene TRBJ2-5, with D maybe TRBD2 (5 bases). V was clipped by 4 bases and J by 1 base, with 13 bases between them. Germline CDR1 is SSHAT and CDR2 is FNYEAQ (reference sequence). This CDR3 region has 15 residues. Here the CDR3 DNA reads TGTGCCAGCAGCTCCGGCGGGTGGGGCCAAGAGACCCAGTACTTC. The encoded protein is CASSSGGWGQETQYF.

A single count supports this clonotype. V usage is TRBV12-3 or TRBV12-4 and J usage is TRBJ1-5, with 7 bases that match TRBD1. The CDR3 length is 16 residues. With 4 bases clipped from V and 6 bases from J, the junction kept 12 bases outside the gene matches. This chain's CDR3 is CASSYWDSPSGQPQHF. The DNA for the CDR3 is TGTGCCAGCAGTTATTGGGACAGCCCTTCGGGTCAGCCCCAGCATTTT.

This chain joins TRBV4-2 and TRBJ2-2, with 8 bases lining up with TRBD1. The CDR3 spans 16 residues. Per the germline V gene, CDR1 is LGHNA and CDR2 is YNFKEQ. Trimming at V came to 1 base and at J to 3 bases, leaving 4 bases not matched to a gene. The CDR3: CASSQVDRGYTGELFF. The CDR3 DNA follows: TGTGCCAGCAGCCAAGTTGACAGGGGATACACCGGGGAGCTGTTTTTT.

Comments on this clonotype: Being one base from a much bigger clone, this may be a read error. The chain has TRBV20-1 and TRBJ2-2; the D gene is possibly TRBD2 (6 bases). Looked up from germline, CDR1 is DFQATT and CDR2 is SNEGSKA (reference sequence). CDR3 length equals 15 residues. The CDR3 region has the DNA TGCAGTGTTAGGGGTCGGCAGGGAGGCACCGGGGAGCTGCTTTTT. It encodes CSVRGRQGGTGELLF.

The chain has TRBV12-3 or TRBV12-4 and TRBJ1-6; perhaps TRBD1 as D (6 bases). V was pared by 5 bases and J by 6 bases, with 14 bases between. The CDR3 consists of 15 residues. CDR3 coding DNA: TGTGCCAGCAGTCTCAGACAGGATGGTAATTCACCCCTCCACTTT. This encodes CASSLRQDGNSPLHF.

The genes are TRBV5-1 and TRBJ2-7; TRBD1 aligns across 8 bases. Germline V lookup: CDR1 SGHRS, CDR2 YFSETQ. The trim removed 4 bases at V and 6 bases at J, leaving 12 bases unmatched. The CDR3 covers 15 residues. The CDR3 DNA reads as TGCGCCAGCAGCCTCTGGACAGGGATGGTACGCGAGCAGTACTTC. It encodes CASSLWTGMVREQYF.

The J gene is TRBJ2-3, the V gene TRBV5-1; TRBD1 aligns across 9 bases. V was clipped by 4 bases and J by 1 base; unmatched bases: 7. Germline CDR1 SGHRS, CDR2 YFSETQ. This CDR3 is built from 16 residues. Here the CDR3 reads CASSTGTGTGTDTQYF. Here the CDR3 DNA reads TGCGCCAGCAGCACCGGGACAGGGACGGGCACAGATACGCAGTATTTT.

This clonotype was counted many times. The V gene is TRBV6-2 or TRBV6-3, the J gene TRBJ1-1; TRBD1 matches at 8 bases. The CDR3 sequence is 13 residues long. CDR1 and CDR2 from the germline V gene are MNHEY and SVGEGT. V was pared by 6 bases and J by 10 bases, with 10 bases of the junction left unmatched. The CDR3 region is CASRPRLGQAAFF. CDR3 coding DNA: TGTGCCAGCAGACCAAGGCTGGGACAGGCAGCTTTCTTT.

Ten or more counts support this clonotype. The V and J genes are TRBV9 and TRBJ1-6; no firm D call. Germline V CDR1 and CDR2: SGDLS, YYNGEE. This CDR3 comprises 15 residues. Trimming shortened V by 0 bases and J by 7 bases, and 11 bases separated the two germline ends. CDR3 sequence (DNA): TGTGCCAGCAGCGTAGCAGGACCGAGAAATTCACCCCTCCACTTT. Protein sequence: CASSVAGPRNSPLHF.

Only a few counts were recorded for this clonotype. V gene TRBV29-1 combines with J gene TRBJ2-5; 10 positions agree with TRBD2. Germline V gene sequence: CDR1 SQVTM, CDR2 ANQGSEA. This CDR3 spans 17 amino acids. The V segment lost 0 bases and the J segment 7 bases; nucleotides outside the gene matches: 14. CDR3: CSVEDLGRTSGMGTQYF. DNA for the CDR3: TGCAGCGTTGAAGATCTCGGGCGAACTAGCGGGATGGGGACCCAGTACTTC.

This clonotype has at least ten counts. The CDR3 sequence is CSVDGISGANVLTF. The CDR3 region has the DNA TGCAGCGTTGATGGGATCTCTGGGGCCAACGTCCTGACTTTC. The chain combines TRBV29-1 with TRBJ2-6; D call uncertain. Looked up from germline, CDR1 is SQVTM and CDR2 is ANQGSEA. V lost 3 bases and J lost 0, with 6 bases in between. The CDR3 extends over 14 amino acids.

This clonotype was seen at least ten times. The chain employs TRBV15 and TRBJ2-7; no definite D call. Germline-derived CDR1 and CDR2 are LNHNV and YYDKDF (reference sequence). CDR3 size: 14 residues. Trimming shortened V by 1 base and J by 2 bases, and 9 bases separated the two germline ends. CDR3 coding DNA: TGTGCCACCAGCAGAGGTGGTACAGCCTACGAGCAGTACTTC. Translating gives CATSRGGTAYEQYF.

This sequence joins TRBV11-2 and TRBJ1-1; D is perhaps TRBD1 (6 bases). Looked up from germline, CDR1 is SGHAT and CDR2 is FQNNGV. Trimming shortened V by 2 bases and J by 5 bases, and 15 bases separated the two germline ends. The CDR3 loop spans 15 amino acids. In nucleotides, the CDR3 is TGTGCCAGCAGCTTACGCCCGGGGGCATGGACTGAAGCTTTCTTT. Amino acid sequence: CASSLRPGAWTEAFF.

The chain carries TRBV25-1 and TRBJ2-6; possibly TRBD1 or TRBD2 for D (5 bases each). The CDR3 extends over 15 amino acids. Germline CDR1 and CDR2: MGHDK and SYGVNS. Between the trimmed V and J ends, which lost 6 bases and 3 bases, there was a span of 12 bases. The DNA for the CDR3 is TGTGCCAGCAGCGGGACGGTAGGTGGGGCCAACGTCCTGACTTTC. Residues: CASSGTVGGANVLTF.

This clonotype was seen just once. The J gene is TRBJ1-4, the V gene TRBV19; perhaps TRBD1 as D (5 bases). CDR3 size: 15 residues. Trimming cost V 4 bases and J 7 bases, with 16 bases left between them. Germline values: CDR1 LNHDA, CDR2 SQIVND (reference sequence). The CDR3 DNA reads as TGTGCCAGTAGTACGGGGCCCCGGACGCGTGAAAAACTGTTTTTT. This encodes CASSTGPRTREKLFF.

This clonotype was recorded once. V gene TRBV10-3 combines with J gene TRBJ2-5; the match to TRBD2 covers 11 bases. V gave up 3 bases and J gave up 1 base; unmatched junction bases: 7. This CDR3 comprises 17 residues. The V gene's germline CDR1 is ENHRY and CDR2 SYGVKD. Here the CDR3 reads CAISDLWTSGSQETQYF. CDR3 nucleotide sequence: TGTGCCATCAGTGATCTGTGGACTAGCGGGTCCCAAGAGACCCAGTACTTC.

This clonotype showed up just once. The final CDR3 position lacks the conserved phenylalanine or tryptophan, pointing to a likely read error. The limits of the CDR3 on the DNA are not certain, so only TCRdb's listed CDR3 is given. The chain carries TRBV10-3 and TRBJ1-3. CDR1 is ENHRY and CDR2 is SYGVKD in the germline V gene. The CDR3 is 11 residues long, counting both termini. The CDR3 spells CAISGAKVGNT.

This clonotype was recorded many times. The chain links TRBV5-1 to TRBJ2-5; the match to TRBD2 covers 8 bases. CDR3 length: 15 amino acids. J lost 5 bases, V lost 4 bases, and 10 bases had no gene match. Germline CDR1 SGHRS, CDR2 YFSETQ. The chain's CDR3 is CASSLSRSGSETQYF. As DNA, the CDR3 is TGCGCCAGCAGCCTTTCAAGGAGCGGGAGTGAGACCCAGTACTTC.